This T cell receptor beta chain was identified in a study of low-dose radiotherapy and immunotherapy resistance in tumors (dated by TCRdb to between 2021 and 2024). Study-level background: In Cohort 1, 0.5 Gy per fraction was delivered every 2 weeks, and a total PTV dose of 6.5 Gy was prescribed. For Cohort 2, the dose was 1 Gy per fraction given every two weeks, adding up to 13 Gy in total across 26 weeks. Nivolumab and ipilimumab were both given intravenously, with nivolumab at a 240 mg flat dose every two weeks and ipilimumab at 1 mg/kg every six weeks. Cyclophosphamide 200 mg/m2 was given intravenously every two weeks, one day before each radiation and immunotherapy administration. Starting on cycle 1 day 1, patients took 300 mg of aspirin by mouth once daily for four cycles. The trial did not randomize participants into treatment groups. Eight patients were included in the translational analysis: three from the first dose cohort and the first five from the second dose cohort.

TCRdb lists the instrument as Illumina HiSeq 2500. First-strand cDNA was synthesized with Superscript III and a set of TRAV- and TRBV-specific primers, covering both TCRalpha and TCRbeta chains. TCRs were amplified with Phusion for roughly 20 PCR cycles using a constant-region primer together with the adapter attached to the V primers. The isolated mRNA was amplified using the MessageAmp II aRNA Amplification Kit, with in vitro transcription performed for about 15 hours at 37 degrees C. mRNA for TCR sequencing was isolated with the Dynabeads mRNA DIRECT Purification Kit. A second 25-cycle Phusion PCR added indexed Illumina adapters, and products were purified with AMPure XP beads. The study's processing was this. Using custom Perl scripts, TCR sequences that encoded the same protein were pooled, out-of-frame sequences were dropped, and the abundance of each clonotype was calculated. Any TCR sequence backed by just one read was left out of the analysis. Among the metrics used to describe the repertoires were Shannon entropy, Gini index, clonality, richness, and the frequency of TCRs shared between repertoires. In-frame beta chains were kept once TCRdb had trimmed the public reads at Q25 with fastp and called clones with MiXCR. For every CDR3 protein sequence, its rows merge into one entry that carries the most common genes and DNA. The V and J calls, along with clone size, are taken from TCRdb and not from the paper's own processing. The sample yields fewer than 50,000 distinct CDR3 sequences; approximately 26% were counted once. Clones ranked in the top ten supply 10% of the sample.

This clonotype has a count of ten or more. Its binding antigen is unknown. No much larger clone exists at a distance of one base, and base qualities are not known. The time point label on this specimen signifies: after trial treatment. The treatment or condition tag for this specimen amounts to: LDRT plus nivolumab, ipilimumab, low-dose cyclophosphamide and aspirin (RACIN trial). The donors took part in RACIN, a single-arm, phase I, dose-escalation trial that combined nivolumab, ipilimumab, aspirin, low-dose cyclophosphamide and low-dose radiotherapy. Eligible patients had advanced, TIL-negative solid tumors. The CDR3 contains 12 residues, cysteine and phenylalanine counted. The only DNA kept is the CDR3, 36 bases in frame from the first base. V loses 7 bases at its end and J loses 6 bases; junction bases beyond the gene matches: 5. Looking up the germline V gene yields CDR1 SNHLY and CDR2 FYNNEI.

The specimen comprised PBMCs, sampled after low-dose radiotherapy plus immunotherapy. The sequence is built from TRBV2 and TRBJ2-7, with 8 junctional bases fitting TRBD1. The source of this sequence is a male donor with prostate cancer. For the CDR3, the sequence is CASTRTGSEQYF. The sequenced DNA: TGTGCCAGCACCAGGACAGGGAGCGAGCAGTACTTC.